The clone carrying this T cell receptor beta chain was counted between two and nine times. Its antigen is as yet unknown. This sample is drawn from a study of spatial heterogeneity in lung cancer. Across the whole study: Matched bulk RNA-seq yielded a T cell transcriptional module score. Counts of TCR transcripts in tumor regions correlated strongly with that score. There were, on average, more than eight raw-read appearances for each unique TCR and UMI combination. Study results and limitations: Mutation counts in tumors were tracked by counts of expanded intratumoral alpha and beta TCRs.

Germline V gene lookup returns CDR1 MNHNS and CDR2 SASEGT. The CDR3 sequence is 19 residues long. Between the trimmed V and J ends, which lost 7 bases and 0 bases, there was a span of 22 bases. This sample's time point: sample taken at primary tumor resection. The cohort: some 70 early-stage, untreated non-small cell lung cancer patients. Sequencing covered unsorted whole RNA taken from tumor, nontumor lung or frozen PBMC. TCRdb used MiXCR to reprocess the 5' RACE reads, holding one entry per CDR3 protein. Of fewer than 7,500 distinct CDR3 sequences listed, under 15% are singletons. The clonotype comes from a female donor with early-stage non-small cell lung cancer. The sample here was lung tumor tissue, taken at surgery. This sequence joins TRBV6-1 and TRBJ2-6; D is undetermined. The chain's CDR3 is CASTWTAIYLSSGANVLTF. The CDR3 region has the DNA TGTGCCAGCACTTGGACGGCGATCTATCTAAGCTCTGGGGCCAACGTCCTGACTTTC.